This T cell receptor (beta chain) was observed in a study of OX40 agonist ivuxolimab in advanced cancers. Sequenced by immunoSEQ multiplex PCR; TCRdb stores in-frame clones only, minus some. The sample lists 100,000 or so clones; approximately 90% were seen once. The sequence was collected from an adult with an advanced solid tumor such as melanoma, head and neck, liver or kidney cancer. Sequenced material: CD4+ or CD8+ T cells sorted from blood, taken in a trial of the OX40 agonist ivuxolimab.

The CDR3 region is CASRGTDSIGNTIYF. The CDR3 DNA follows: TGTGCCAGCAGGGGAACTGACTCAATCGGGAACACCATATATTTT. The chain links TRBV2 to TRBJ1-3, with D unresolved. Germline-derived CDR1 and CDR2 are SNHLY and FYNNEI. The length of the CDR3 is 15 residues. V gave up 6 bases and J gave up 7 bases, with 19 bases separating them.